This T cell receptor (beta chain) was recovered during a study of blood T cell repertoires in COVID-19. About the study: Sample material is recorded as cDNA or gDNA derived from T cells, B-cell-depleted T cells, or PBMCs.

Study members were between roughly 18 and 100 years old and lived in 20 to 25 US regions. Cohorts were based on clinical histories the participants reported. Two consecutive negative NP/OP PCR tests, clearance, or resolved symptoms defined Cohort 3 recovery. Data came from immunoSEQ multiplex PCR; TCRdb stores just in-frame clones and leaves some out. The sample includes roughly 310,000 clones, about 91% of them seen just once. The germline gives CDR1 WNHNN, CDR2 SYGVQD (reference sequence). V was pared by 9 bases and J by 8 bases, with 10 bases between. The CDR3 has 10 residues. The genes are TRBV10-1 and TRBJ1-2; D is unresolved. The sequencing input was PBMCs or T cells enriched from blood (not recorded which). The receptor was isolated from a woman aged 40 to 49 who had recovered from COVID-19. CDR3 sequence reads: CARRTGGYTF. DNA for the CDR3: TGCGCCAGAAGGACTGGCGGCTACACCTTC.